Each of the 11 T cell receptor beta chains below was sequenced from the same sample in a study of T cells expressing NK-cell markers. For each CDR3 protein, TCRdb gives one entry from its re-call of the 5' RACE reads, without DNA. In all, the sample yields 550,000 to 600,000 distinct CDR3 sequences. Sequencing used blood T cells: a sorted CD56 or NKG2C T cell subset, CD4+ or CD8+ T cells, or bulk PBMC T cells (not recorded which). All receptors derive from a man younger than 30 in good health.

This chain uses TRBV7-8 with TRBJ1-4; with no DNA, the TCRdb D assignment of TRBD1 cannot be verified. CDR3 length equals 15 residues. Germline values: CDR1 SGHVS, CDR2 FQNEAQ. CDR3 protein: CASSQRQRTNEKLFF.

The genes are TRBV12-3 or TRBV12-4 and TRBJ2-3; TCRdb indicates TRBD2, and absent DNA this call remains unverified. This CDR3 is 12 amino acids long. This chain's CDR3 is CASRGSSNTQYF.

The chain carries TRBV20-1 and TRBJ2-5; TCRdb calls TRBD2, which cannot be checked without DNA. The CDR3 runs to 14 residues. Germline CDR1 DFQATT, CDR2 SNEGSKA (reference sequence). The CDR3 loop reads CSGWSSADQETQYF.

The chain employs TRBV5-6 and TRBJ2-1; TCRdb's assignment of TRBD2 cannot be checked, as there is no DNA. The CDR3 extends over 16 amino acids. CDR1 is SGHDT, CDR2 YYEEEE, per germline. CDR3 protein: CASSLRTSGRSNEQFF.

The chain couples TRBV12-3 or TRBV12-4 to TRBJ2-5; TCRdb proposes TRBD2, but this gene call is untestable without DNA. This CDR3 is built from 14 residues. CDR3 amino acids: CASSLRAGVETQYF.

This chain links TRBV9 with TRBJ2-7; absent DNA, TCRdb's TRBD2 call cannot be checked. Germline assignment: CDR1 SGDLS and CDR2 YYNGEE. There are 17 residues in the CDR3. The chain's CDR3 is CASSVDFGTSGNHEQYF.

Here the CDR3 reads CASSLGQGSINEQFF. The genes are TRBV7-8 and TRBJ2-1; TCRdb's D call, TRBD1, is unchecked because there is no DNA. Per the germline V gene, CDR1 is SGHVS and CDR2 is FQNEAQ. The CDR3 has 15 amino acids. Full variable domain (rest looked up from reference TRBV7-8 and TRBJ2-1): GAGVSQSPRYKVAKRGQDVALRCDPISGHVSLFWYQQALGQGPEFLTYFQNEAQLDKSGLPSDRFFAERPEGSVSTLKIQRTQQEDSAVYLCASSLGQGSINEQFFGPGTRLTVL.

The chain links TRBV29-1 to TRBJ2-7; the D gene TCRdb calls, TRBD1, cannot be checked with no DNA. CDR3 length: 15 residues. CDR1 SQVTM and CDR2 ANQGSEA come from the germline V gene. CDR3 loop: CSVTLGTGSNYEQYF.

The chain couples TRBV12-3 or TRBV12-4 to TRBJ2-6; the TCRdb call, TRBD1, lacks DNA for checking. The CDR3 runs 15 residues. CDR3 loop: CASRLSGVGANVLTF.

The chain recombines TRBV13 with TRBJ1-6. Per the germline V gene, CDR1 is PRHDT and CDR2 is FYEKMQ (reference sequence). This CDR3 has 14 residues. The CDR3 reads CASSLGGYNSPLHF.

CDR3 protein: CASSRVAGLGNEQFF. The chain couples TRBV5-1 to TRBJ2-1; TCRdb proposes TRBD1, but this gene call is untestable without DNA. Germline assignment: CDR1 SGHRS and CDR2 YFSETQ. This CDR3 is built from 15 residues.